The clone carrying this T cell receptor beta chain was recorded many times. Its matching antigen is unknown. The data originate from a study of early T cells in non-severe SARS-CoV-2 infection. Study background: Chains were unpaired, as sequencing was done on bulk RNA from unsorted whole blood.

Study-wide results and limits: The matching step, a VDJdb search, favored anti-spike CD8 responses and missed private and CD4 specificities.

Researchers attached unique molecular identifiers to individual cDNA molecules. TCRdb recomputed calls from the 5' RACE reads with MiXCR, one row per CDR3 protein. The sample consists of 30,000 or so distinct CDR3 sequences, 6% to 7% of them appearing once. Germline V lookup: CDR1 SGHRS, CDR2 YFSETQ. Trimming pared 0 bases from V and 1 base from J, leaving 13 bases between. The CDR3 consists of 16 residues. This receptor was taken from an adult who was a healthcare worker with PCR-confirmed SARS-CoV-2 infection or an uninfected control (not recorded which). The rearrangement uses TRBV5-1 and TRBJ1-1, with TRBD1 as a possible D gene (5 bases). The sequenced material came from whole blood. The CDR3 region has the DNA TGCGCCAGCAGCTTGGAGCCGGGACGCCGGAACACTGAAGCTTTCTTT. Residues: CASSLEPGRRNTEAFF.